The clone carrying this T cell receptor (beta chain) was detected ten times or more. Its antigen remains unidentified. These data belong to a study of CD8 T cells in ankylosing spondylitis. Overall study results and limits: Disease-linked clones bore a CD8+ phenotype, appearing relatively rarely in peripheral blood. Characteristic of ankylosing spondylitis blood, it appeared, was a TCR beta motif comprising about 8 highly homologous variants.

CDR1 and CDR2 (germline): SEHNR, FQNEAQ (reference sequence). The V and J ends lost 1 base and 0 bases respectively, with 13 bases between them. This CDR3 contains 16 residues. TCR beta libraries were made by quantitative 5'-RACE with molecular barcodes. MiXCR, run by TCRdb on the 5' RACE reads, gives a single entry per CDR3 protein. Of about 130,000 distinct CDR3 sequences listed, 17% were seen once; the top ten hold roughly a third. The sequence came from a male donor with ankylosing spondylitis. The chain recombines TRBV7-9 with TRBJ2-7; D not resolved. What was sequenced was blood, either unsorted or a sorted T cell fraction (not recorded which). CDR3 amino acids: CASSLEGGRGSYEQYF. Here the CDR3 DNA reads TGTGCCAGCAGCTTAGAGGGCGGCAGAGGCTCCTACGAGCAGTACTTC.